This T cell receptor beta chain was observed in a study of T cells in Graves' hyperthyroidism and ophthalmopathy. Regions amplified from RNA transcripts were the TCR beta CDR3 regions. The TCR CDR3 was amplified in a first-round RT-PCR using the HTBI primer set. MiXCR, run by TCRdb on the multiplex PCR reads, gives a single entry per CDR3 protein. The repertoire consists of about 350,000 distinct CDR3 sequences, with approximately 15% occurring once and the leading ten covering about 26%. The study enrolled patients aged 18 to 65 with newly diagnosed hyperthyroidism of under 2 months' duration. Those patients with uncontrolled infection, other autoimmune disease, pregnancy or lactation were excluded. About this clonotype itself: Its antigen is unknown.

General study points: In the analysis, a 13 V-J model separated ophthalmopathy from stable hyperthyroidism. Clonotypes that were expanded in thyroid above 0.001 mostly appeared in blood too.

V was clipped by 6 bases and J by 6 bases, with 14 bases between them. The germline V gene has CDR1 SQVTM and CDR2 ANQGSEA. The CDR3 runs 13 residues. This TCR came from a woman in her thirties with Graves' hyperthyroidism. The source material was blood. The rearrangement uses TRBV29-1 and TRBJ2-2, with D tentatively TRBD1 or TRBD2 (5 bases each). The CDR3 loop reads CSVGVPQPGELFF. DNA of the CDR3: TGCAGCGTGGGGGTACCACAGCCCGGGGAGCTGTTTTTT.